Below are 10 T cell receptor beta chains sequenced from a single sample in a study of cytomegalovirus exposure and HLA in healthy donors. The PCR ran on 60 Vbeta and 13 Jbeta primers. The table came from immunoSEQ multiplex PCR; TCRdb's copy has only in-frame clones and leaves some out. The sample lists more than 95,000 clones, approximately 66% seen once, with roughly 3% in the top ten. The material sequenced was PBMCs. The source is a woman between 50 and 59 years old in good health and CMV-seronegative.

The chain couples TRBV12-5 to TRBJ2-3, with 9 bases identical to TRBD2. Germline CDR1 reads LGHNT; CDR2 reads FRNRAP. The CDR3 is 17 residues long. The V segment lost 4 bases and the J segment 2 bases; nucleotides outside the gene matches: 10. CDR3 residues: CASGSSWAGGNTDTQYF. For the CDR3, the DNA is TGTGCTAGTGGTTCTTCGTGGGCGGGAGGGAACACAGATACGCAGTATTTT.

This clone was counted only a few times. The chain combines TRBV7-8 with TRBJ1-3, with 7 bases aligning to TRBD1. Germline trimming cut 5 bases from V and 1 base from J; bases unmatched to any gene: 5. The CDR3 runs 15 residues. Germline CDR1 is SGHVS and CDR2 is FQNEAQ. CDR3 coding DNA: TGTGCCAGCAGCCACGACAGGGTGTCTGGAAACACCATATATTTT. Its translation is CASSHDRVSGNTIYF. The full variable domain, its missing parts supplied by reference TRBV7-8 and TRBJ1-3, is GAGVSQSPRYKVAKRGQDVALRCDPISGHVSLFWYQQALGQGPEFLTYFQNEAQLDKSGLPSDRFFAERPEGSVSTLKIQRTQQEDSAVYLCASSHDRVSGNTIYFGEGSWLTVV.

This clone was observed a handful of times. V is TRBV4-1 and J is TRBJ2-7; the match to TRBD1 covers 12 bases. The V and J ends lost 1 base and 5 bases, in that order; junction bases with no gene match: 9. The CDR3 spans 17 residues. CDR1 and CDR2 from the germline V gene are MGHRA and YSYEKL. The CDR3 DNA sequence: TGCGCCAGCAGCCAAGTTCGGGCGGGACAGGGGGCCCACGAGCAGTACTTC. Amino acid sequence: CASSQVRAGQGAHEQYF.

The chain couples TRBV18 to TRBJ2-7; TRBD1 aligns across 10 bases. This CDR3 has 13 amino acids. Trimming removed 3 bases from V and 6 bases from J; junction bases left unmatched: 2. Germline V gives CDR1 KGHSH, CDR2 LQKENI. The CDR3 region is CASSPGQGREQYF. The CDR3 DNA reads as TGTGCCAGCTCACCGGGACAGGGGCGCGAGCAGTACTTC.

This chain uses TRBV7-9 with TRBJ2-7, with 8 bases identical to TRBD1. Unmatched junction bases numbered 15, after V lost 1 base and J lost 7 bases. The CDR3 runs 17 residues. Germline assignment: CDR1 SEHNR and CDR2 FQNEAQ (reference sequence). CDR3 in DNA: TGTGCCAGCAGCTTAGGCGGCAGGACAGGGAGATTAAGGGAGCAGTACTTC. It is translated as CASSLGGRTGRLREQYF.

The chain combines TRBV7-6 with TRBJ2-3; no reliable D call. Per the germline V gene, CDR1 is SGHVS and CDR2 is FNYEAQ. V lost 10 bases and J 0 bases, leaving 23 bases between the germline ends. This CDR3 region has 17 residues. CDR3 region: CAISSPVGYPSTDTQYF. CDR3 bases: TGTGCCATTTCCTCTCCGGTCGGGTATCCTAGCACAGATACGCAGTATTTT.

This chain uses TRBV27 with TRBJ2-3; 7 nucleotides align to TRBD2. CDR3 size: 14 residues. Losses at the gene ends were 6 bases for V and 3 bases for J; bases not matched to a gene: 6. Germline V gives CDR1 MNHEY, CDR2 SMNVEV (reference sequence). The CDR3 loop is CASRRGSWTDTQYF. CDR3 DNA sequence: TGTGCCAGCAGGCGCGGGAGTTGGACAGATACGCAGTATTTT.

The chain combines TRBV9 with TRBJ2-3; 7 bases agree with TRBD1. Trimming at V came to 4 bases and at J to 3 bases, leaving 8 bases not matched to a gene. The germline V gene encodes CDR1 SGDLS and CDR2 YYNGEE. The CDR3 has 15 residues. CDR3 region: CASSTGDRFTDTQYF. CDR3 coding DNA: TGTGCCAGCAGCACTGGGGACAGATTTACAGATACGCAGTATTTT.

The genes are TRBV7-6 and TRBJ2-3, with 8 bases fitting TRBD2. Germline CDR1 and CDR2: SGHVS and FNYEAQ. V lost 1 base and J lost 2; bases outside the gene matches: 5. The CDR3 totals 16 residues. The CDR3 DNA reads as TGTGCCAGCAGCTTAGGGAGTAGCGGGGCCACAGATACGCAGTATTTT. It translates to CASSLGSSGATDTQYF.

The chain employs TRBV14 and TRBJ2-1; tentatively, D is TRBD1 (5 bases). The CDR3 runs to 12 residues. The V and J ends lost 4 bases and 10 bases respectively, with 11 bases between them. Germline V lookup: CDR1 SGHDN, CDR2 FVKESK. The CDR3 region has the DNA TGTGCCAGCAGCCTACCATGGGGCGAGCAGTTCTTC. Protein product: CASSLPWGEQFF.